The TCR beta chain under discussion was sequenced for a study of cytomegalovirus exposure and HLA in healthy donors. Study-wide background: In an early release, HLA-typed donors contributed tens of millions of unique TCR sequences. Around 81% of a few hundred genotyped donors fell in the Caucasian-associated ancestry cluster. Study-wide points: In a later analysis, compared with equally common non-associated chains, HLA-associated beta chains were more expanded.

A note on this clone: Its antigen is unknown.

The PCR ran on 60 Vbeta and 13 Jbeta primers. The method was immunoSEQ multiplex PCR; TCRdb's version includes in-frame clones alone and lacks a portion of them. The table has about 160,000 clones, around 75% seen once. This CDR3 region has 12 residues. The V gene lost 7 bases and the J gene lost 2 bases, with 9 bases spanning the gap. Germline lookup yields CDR1 MNHNS and CDR2 SASEGT. Nominally healthy donors were sampled, though unrecorded immune exposures were likely. The chain has TRBV6-1 and TRBJ2-7, with a tentative D call TRBD2 (7 bases). Specimen: PBMCs. The TCR sequence derives from a male donor in good health and CMV-seronegative. The CDR3 here is CASTRGPYEQYF. For the CDR3, the DNA is TGTGCCAGCACGCGGGGGCCCTACGAGCAGTACTTC.